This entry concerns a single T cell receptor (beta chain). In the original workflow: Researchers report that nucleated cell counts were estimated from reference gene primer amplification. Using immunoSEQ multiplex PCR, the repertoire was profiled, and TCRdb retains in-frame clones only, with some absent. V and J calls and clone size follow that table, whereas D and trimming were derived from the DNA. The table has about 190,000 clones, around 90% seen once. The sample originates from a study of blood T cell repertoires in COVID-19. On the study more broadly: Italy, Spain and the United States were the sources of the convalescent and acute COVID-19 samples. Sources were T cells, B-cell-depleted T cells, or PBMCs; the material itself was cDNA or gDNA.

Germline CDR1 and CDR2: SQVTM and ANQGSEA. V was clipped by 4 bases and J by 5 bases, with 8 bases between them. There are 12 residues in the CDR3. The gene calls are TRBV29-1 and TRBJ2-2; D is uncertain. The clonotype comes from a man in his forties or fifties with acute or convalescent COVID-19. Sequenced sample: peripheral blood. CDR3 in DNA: TGCAGCGTTGCAGGTGGAACCGGGGAGCTGTTTTTT. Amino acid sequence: CSVAGGTGELFF.